These 26 T cell receptor beta chains were sequenced from one sample in a study of blood T cell repertoires in COVID-19. Assay used: immunoSEQ multiplex PCR; TCRdb lists only in-frame clones, some missing. The sample includes some 200,000 clones, about 85% of them seen just once. The sequencing input was peripheral blood. All receptors derive from a man aged 50 or older who had recovered from COVID-19.

The chain uses TRBV19 and TRBJ1-5; the match to TRBD1 covers 8 bases. The CDR3 is made up of 12 amino acids. Per germline, CDR1 LNHDA and CDR2 SQIVND (reference sequence). V trimming: 6 bases; J trimming: 7 bases; junction bases outside the gene matches: 2. CDR3 in amino acids: CASRPGGQPQHF. The CDR3 DNA follows: TGTGCCAGTAGGCCAGGGGGCCAGCCCCAGCATTTT. The full variable domain, rest sourced from reference TRBV19 and TRBJ1-5, is DGGITQSPKYLFRKEGQNVTLSCEQNLNHDAMYWYRQDPGQGLRLIYYSQIVNDFQKGDIAEGYSVSREKKESFPLTVTSAQKNPTAFYLCASRPGGQPQHFGDGTRLSIL.

The CDR3 coding sequence is TGTGCCAGCACCGGACATTCTGTAGACACTGAAGCTTTCTTT. This encodes CASTGHSVDTEAFF. The chain carries TRBV2 and TRBJ1-1, with a possible D match to TRBD1 (5 bases). The V gene's germline CDR1 is SNHLY and CDR2 FYNNEI. V lost 7 bases and J 3 bases, leaving 15 bases between the germline ends. This CDR3 is built from 14 residues.

The J gene is TRBJ2-5, the V gene TRBV7-2, with 8 bases identical to TRBD1. The CDR3 consists of 14 residues. CDR1 SGHTA and CDR2 FQGNSA come from the germline V gene. V was clipped by 4 bases and J by 2 bases; unmatched bases: 3. CDR3 in DNA: TGTGCCAGCAGCTACCGGACAGGGCAAGAGACCCAGTACTTC. Translated, it gives CASSYRTGQETQYF. Looking up the rest from reference TRBV7-2 and TRBJ2-5 gives the full variable domain: GAGVSQSPSNKVTEKGKDVELRCDPISGHTALYWYRQSLGQGLEFLIYFQGNSAPDKSGLPSDRFSAERTGGSVSTLTIQRTQQEDSAVYLCASSYRTGQETQYFGPGTRLLVL.

This sequence joins TRBV20-1 and TRBJ2-7, with 7 bases aligning to TRBD2. This CDR3 region has 14 residues. Germline V gives CDR1 DFQATT, CDR2 SNEGSKA (reference sequence). V shed 3 bases and J 2 bases; nucleotides not matched to a gene: 7. The CDR3 reads CSASGAGTTYEQYF. CDR3 DNA: TGCAGTGCTAGTGGAGCGGGGACTACCTACGAGCAGTACTTC.

This clone showed up just once. The chain links TRBV6-6 to TRBJ1-1, with a tentative D call TRBD1 (5 bases). There are 15 residues in the CDR3. The ends were cut back, 2 bases at V and 3 bases at J, with 13 bases in the middle. The germline CDR1 and CDR2 sequences are MNHNY and SVGAGI (reference sequence). The CDR3 loop reads CASSYMGGVDTEAFF. The CDR3 nucleotides are TGTGCCAGCAGTTACATGGGAGGGGTCGACACTGAAGCTTTCTTT.

This chain links TRBV7-2 with TRBJ1-3; D unresolved. The germline CDR1 and CDR2 sequences are SGHTA and FQGNSA. There are 14 residues in the CDR3. Trimming shortened V by 3 bases and J by 3 bases, and 9 bases separated the two germline ends. The CDR3 is CASSFATLGNTIYF. The DNA of the CDR3 is TGTGCCAGCAGCTTTGCGACACTTGGAAACACCATATATTTT.

The gene calls are TRBV19 and TRBJ2-1, with 7 bases matching TRBD2. V lost 8 bases, J lost 4 bases, and 14 bases stayed unmatched. Germline values: CDR1 LNHDA, CDR2 SQIVND (reference sequence). This CDR3 region has 16 residues. The CDR3 sequence is CASGNRETSSYNEQFF. The DNA of the CDR3 is TGTGCCAGTGGGAACCGGGAGACTAGCTCTTACAATGAGCAGTTCTTC.

The chain recombines TRBV28 with TRBJ1-5; D is undetermined. This CDR3 has 15 residues. Germline assignment: CDR1 MDHEN and CDR2 SYDVKM. V gave up 1 base and J gave up 6 bases, with 13 bases separating them. The CDR3 loop is CASSLLLRQSQPQHF. For the CDR3, the DNA is TGTGCCAGCAGTTTATTATTGAGGCAATCTCAGCCCCAGCATTTT.

V gene TRBV15 combines with J gene TRBJ2-7; no clear D gene. CDR1 is LNHNV and CDR2 is YYDKDF in the germline V gene (reference sequence). V was pared by 5 bases and J by 6 bases, with 14 bases between. This CDR3 has 13 amino acids. The CDR3 region is CATSFTRFSEQYF. In DNA, the CDR3 is TGTGCCACCAGCTTCACGAGATTTAGCGAGCAGTACTTC.

This clone was observed a single time. V gene TRBV28 combines with J gene TRBJ2-5; 9 bases are shared with TRBD2. The CDR3 is 15 amino acids. V shed 4 bases, J shed 5 bases, and the junction held 8 bases outside the gene matches. Per the germline V gene, CDR1 is MDHEN and CDR2 is SYDVKM. The CDR3 reads CASSSGGGGRETQYF. The CDR3 DNA is TGTGCCAGCAGTTCCGGCGGGGGGGGCAGGGAGACCCAGTACTTC.

This chain links TRBV24-1 with TRBJ2-1; TRBD2 is a possible D gene (7 bases). CDR3 length: 16 residues. Looked up from germline, CDR1 is KGHDR and CDR2 is SFDVKD. V lost 3 bases and J 4 bases, leaving 15 bases between the germline ends. CDR3 bases: TGTGCCACCAGTGATGGAAGGGGGGGAACATACAATGAGCAGTTCTTC. Its translation: CATSDGRGGTYNEQFF.

This chain connects TRBV5-1 to TRBJ2-3; 9 bases match TRBD2. The CDR3 runs to 17 residues. The trim removed 8 bases at V and 1 base at J, leaving 14 bases unmatched. The germline CDR1 and CDR2 sequences are SGHRS and YFSETQ. The CDR3 coding sequence is TGCGCCAGTATGACTAGCGGAGGCCAGGAGGGCACAGATACGCAGTATTTT. Its protein is CASMTSGGQEGTDTQYF.

The chain combines TRBV11-2 with TRBJ1-6, with 7 bases matching TRBD1. Trimming cost V 1 base and J 3 bases; bases outside gene matches: 12. This CDR3 is 19 amino acids long. The germline V gene encodes CDR1 SGHAT and CDR2 FQNNGV. The chain's CDR3 is CASSLVSTGMSNYNSPLHF. CDR3 DNA: TGTGCCAGCAGCTTAGTCTCGACAGGGATGAGTAACTATAATTCACCCCTCCACTTT.

This chain joins TRBV5-4 and TRBJ2-1; 7 nucleotides match TRBD2. From germline, CDR1 is SGHNT and CDR2 YYREEE (reference sequence). With V trimmed by 4 bases and J by 7 bases, 11 bases remained unmatched. The CDR3 runs to 15 residues. CDR3 bases: TGTGCCAGCAGCCTAATGGACACTAGCGTTAATGAGCAGTTCTTC. Protein sequence: CASSLMDTSVNEQFF.

In the case of this clone: The junction shows a germline mismatch at one end, possibly a read error. This sequence joins TRBV5-1 and TRBJ1-4, with 7 bases that match TRBD1. Germline V gives CDR1 SGHRS, CDR2 YFSETQ. The CDR3 sequence is 12 residues long. In nucleotides, the CDR3 is TGCGCCAGCAGCTTTAATAGGGGGCTTTTGCGCTTT. The encoded protein is CASSFNRGLLRF. Complete variable domain (other parts from reference TRBV5-1 and TRBJ1-4): KAGVTQTPRYLIKTRGQQVTLSCSPISGHRSVSWYQQTPGQGLQFLFEYFSETQRNKGNFPGRFSGRQFSNSRSEMNVSTLELGDSALYLCASSFNRGLLRFGSGTQLSVL.

The chain combines TRBV6-6 with TRBJ2-2; weak D call: TRBD1 (5 bases). From germline, CDR1 is MNHNY and CDR2 SVGAGI (reference sequence). There are 13 residues in the CDR3. Trimming took 7 bases from V and 6 from J, leaving 12 bases between them. The CDR3 DNA reads TGTGCCAGCACCTTAAGGGGTGCCGGGGAGCTGTTTTTT. Its protein is CASTLRGAGELFF.

With regard to this clone: The sample carries other DNA sequences with the same CDR3. The rearrangement joins TRBV29-1 to TRBJ1-1; the D gene is possibly TRBD1 (5 bases). CDR1 is SQVTM, CDR2 ANQGSEA, per germline. This CDR3 is 11 amino acids long. Trimming pared 2 bases from V and 5 bases from J, leaving 6 bases between. The CDR3 sequence: CSVESGTEAFF. Written as DNA, the CDR3 is TGCAGCGTTGAATCAGGGACTGAAGCTTTCTTT.

V usage is TRBV19 and J usage is TRBJ1-5; 8 bases align to TRBD1. The trim removed 9 bases at V and 2 bases at J, leaving 6 bases unmatched. Germline CDR1 and CDR2: LNHDA and SQIVND (reference sequence). The CDR3 totals 14 residues. The CDR3 protein is CASSGGWGNQPQHF. The CDR3 region has the DNA TGTGCCAGCTCAGGGGGCTGGGGCAATCAGCCCCAGCATTTT.

This chain links TRBV4-2 with TRBJ2-7; no reliable D call. This CDR3 has 13 amino acids. Germline V lookup: CDR1 LGHNA, CDR2 YNFKEQ. Trimming stripped 0 bases from V and 10 bases from J, with 13 bases between. The CDR3 nucleotides read TGTGCCAGCAGCCAAGACCCTAGAGTGGAACAGTACTTC. This translates into CASSQDPRVEQYF.

The rearrangement uses TRBV5-6 and TRBJ1-5; TRBD1 aligns across 8 bases. Germline CDR1 and CDR2: SGHDT and YYEEEE. The CDR3 spans 15 residues. V lost 3 bases, J lost 5 bases, and 7 bases stayed unmatched. DNA of the CDR3: TGTGCCAGCAGCTGGATGGACAGGGTTGATCAGCCCCAGCATTTT. Amino acid sequence: CASSWMDRVDQPQHF.

This chain links TRBV5-5 with TRBJ1-1, with 9 bases aligning to TRBD1. Germline V gene lookup returns CDR1 SGHKS and CDR2 YYEKEE (reference sequence). Trimming removed 4 bases from V and 2 bases from J; junction bases left unmatched: 6. The CDR3 is 15 amino acids. CDR3 DNA sequence: TGTGCCAGCAGCCTGTGGACAGGGGTAAACACTGAAGCTTTCTTT. Translating gives CASSLWTGVNTEAFF.

The genes are TRBV29-1 and TRBJ1-1; D may be TRBD1 (6 bases). Trimming left V 5 bases short and J 1 base short, with 20 bases between. The CDR3 is made up of 16 amino acids. Germline V gene lookup returns CDR1 SQVTM and CDR2 ANQGSEA. The CDR3 is CSVYTGIKAQNTEAFF. The CDR3 bases are TGCAGCGTTTATACAGGGATCAAAGCTCAGAACACTGAAGCTTTCTTT.

The rearrangement uses TRBV27 and TRBJ2-2; 8 nucleotides align to TRBD1. V lost 10 bases to trimming and J lost 4 bases; unmatched junction nucleotides: 11. The CDR3 consists of 15 residues. In germline, CDR1 is MNHEY, CDR2 SMNVEV (reference sequence). The CDR3 sequence is CATGQGMRTTGELFF. DNA of the CDR3: TGTGCCACCGGACAGGGTATGAGGACCACCGGGGAGCTGTTTTTT.

The V call is TRBV20-1, the J call TRBJ1-2; TRBD1 matches 10 bases. The germline CDR1 and CDR2 sequences are DFQATT and SNEGSKA (reference sequence). The CDR3 extends over 14 amino acids. V dropped 3 bases and J dropped 8; count of bases not matched to a gene: 9. The CDR3, as DNA: TGCAGTGCTAGTAAAGACAGGGGGCGTCAGGGCTACACCTTC. It encodes CSASKDRGRQGYTF.

This chain joins TRBV19 and TRBJ2-2; D unresolved. V was clipped by 7 bases and J by 0 bases, with 6 bases between them. This CDR3 has 13 residues. Looked up from germline, CDR1 is LNHDA and CDR2 is SQIVND (reference sequence). The CDR3 spells CASIPANTGELFF. CDR3 DNA: TGTGCCAGTATCCCAGCGAACACCGGGGAGCTGTTTTTT.

This clone has just a few counts. The rearrangement links TRBV12-2 to TRBJ1-6; TRBD1, the table's D call, was not compared with the DNA. TRBV12-2 is designated a pseudogene. This CDR3 contains 16 residues. The CDR3 bases are TGTGCAAGTCGCCACTGCGGACAGGGGGAGAGGTCACCCCTCCACTTT. Encoded protein: CASRHCGQGERSPLHF.